The 7 T cell receptor beta chains below were found in one sample sequenced in a study of cytomegalovirus exposure and HLA in healthy donors. 60 Vbeta and 13 Jbeta primers were used in PCR. Data came from immunoSEQ multiplex PCR; TCRdb stores just in-frame clones and leaves some out. In the table there are approximately 120,000 clones, over 60% of which are singletons. Sequencing used PBMCs. The source of these receptors is a female donor in good health and CMV-seronegative.

As concerns this clone: At one end the junction does not follow the germline gene, possibly because of a read error. CDR3 in amino acids: CSSSSELVMGGYTF. The CDR3 region has the DNA TGTTCCAGCAGCTCCGAACTGGTGATGGGCGGCTACACCTTC. This chain joins TRBV7-9 and TRBJ1-2; no clear D. Germline values: CDR1 SEHNR, CDR2 FQNEAQ (reference sequence). The CDR3 contains 14 residues.

The V call is TRBV28, the J call TRBJ1-2; D is perhaps TRBD1 (6 bases). The V end lost 2 bases, the J end lost 13 bases, and 14 bases lay between the germline ends. Germline V gene lookup returns CDR1 MDHEN and CDR2 SYDVKM. The CDR3 loop spans 12 amino acids. CDR3 sequence (DNA): TGTGCCAGCAGTTTAAGAAGACAGGACCTCACCTTC. This encodes CASSLRRQDLTF.

This rearrangement joins TRBV11-2 to TRBJ1-2; D call uncertain. The CDR3 runs 14 residues. Trimming stripped 5 bases from V and 4 bases from J, with 14 bases between. CDR1 and CDR2 from the germline V gene are SGHAT and FQNNGV. The CDR3 nucleotides are TGTGCCAGCAGCCCAAATGAGGGAAGCTATGGCTACACCTTC. Encoded protein: CASSPNEGSYGYTF.

The chain combines TRBV6-1 with TRBJ2-5; D is possibly TRBD1 (5 bases). CDR1 MNHNS and CDR2 SASEGT come from the germline V gene. V lost 8 bases and J lost 4, with 17 bases in between. The CDR3 is 14 amino acids. CDR3 nucleotides: TGTGCCAGCGTAAGGGGTCCGTCTAGAGAGACCCAGTACTTC. Translating gives CASVRGPSRETQYF.

This clone was recorded only once. V usage is TRBV4-1 and J usage is TRBJ2-7, with 12 positions matching TRBD1. CDR3 length equals 18 residues. V lost 4 bases and J lost 0; bases outside the gene matches: 10. Germline V gene sequence: CDR1 MGHRA, CDR2 YSYEKL. For the CDR3, the DNA is TGCGCCAGCAGCCCATGGGACAGGGGGCCGGGATGCTCCTACGAGCAGTACTTC. Translated: CASSPWDRGPGCSYEQYF.

CDR3 region: CASSEAEETQYF. The CDR3 coding sequence is TGTGCCAGCAGTGAGGCAGAAGAGACCCAGTACTTC. The rearrangement uses TRBV25-1 and TRBJ2-5, with D unclear. Germline CDR1 and CDR2: MGHDK and SYGVNS. Trimming pared 3 bases from V and 3 bases from J, leaving 5 bases between. CDR3 size: 12 residues.

The chain employs TRBV12-5 and TRBJ2-1, with D possibly matching TRBD1 (6 bases). Looked up from germline, CDR1 is LGHNT and CDR2 is FRNRAP. This CDR3 comprises 16 residues. Deletions cut 0 bases from V and 9 bases from J, with 18 bases between. The DNA of the CDR3 is TGTGCTAGTGGTTTGGTTTTATCTGAGGGGGTGAGTGAGCAGTTCTTC. It is translated as CASGLVLSEGVSEQFF.